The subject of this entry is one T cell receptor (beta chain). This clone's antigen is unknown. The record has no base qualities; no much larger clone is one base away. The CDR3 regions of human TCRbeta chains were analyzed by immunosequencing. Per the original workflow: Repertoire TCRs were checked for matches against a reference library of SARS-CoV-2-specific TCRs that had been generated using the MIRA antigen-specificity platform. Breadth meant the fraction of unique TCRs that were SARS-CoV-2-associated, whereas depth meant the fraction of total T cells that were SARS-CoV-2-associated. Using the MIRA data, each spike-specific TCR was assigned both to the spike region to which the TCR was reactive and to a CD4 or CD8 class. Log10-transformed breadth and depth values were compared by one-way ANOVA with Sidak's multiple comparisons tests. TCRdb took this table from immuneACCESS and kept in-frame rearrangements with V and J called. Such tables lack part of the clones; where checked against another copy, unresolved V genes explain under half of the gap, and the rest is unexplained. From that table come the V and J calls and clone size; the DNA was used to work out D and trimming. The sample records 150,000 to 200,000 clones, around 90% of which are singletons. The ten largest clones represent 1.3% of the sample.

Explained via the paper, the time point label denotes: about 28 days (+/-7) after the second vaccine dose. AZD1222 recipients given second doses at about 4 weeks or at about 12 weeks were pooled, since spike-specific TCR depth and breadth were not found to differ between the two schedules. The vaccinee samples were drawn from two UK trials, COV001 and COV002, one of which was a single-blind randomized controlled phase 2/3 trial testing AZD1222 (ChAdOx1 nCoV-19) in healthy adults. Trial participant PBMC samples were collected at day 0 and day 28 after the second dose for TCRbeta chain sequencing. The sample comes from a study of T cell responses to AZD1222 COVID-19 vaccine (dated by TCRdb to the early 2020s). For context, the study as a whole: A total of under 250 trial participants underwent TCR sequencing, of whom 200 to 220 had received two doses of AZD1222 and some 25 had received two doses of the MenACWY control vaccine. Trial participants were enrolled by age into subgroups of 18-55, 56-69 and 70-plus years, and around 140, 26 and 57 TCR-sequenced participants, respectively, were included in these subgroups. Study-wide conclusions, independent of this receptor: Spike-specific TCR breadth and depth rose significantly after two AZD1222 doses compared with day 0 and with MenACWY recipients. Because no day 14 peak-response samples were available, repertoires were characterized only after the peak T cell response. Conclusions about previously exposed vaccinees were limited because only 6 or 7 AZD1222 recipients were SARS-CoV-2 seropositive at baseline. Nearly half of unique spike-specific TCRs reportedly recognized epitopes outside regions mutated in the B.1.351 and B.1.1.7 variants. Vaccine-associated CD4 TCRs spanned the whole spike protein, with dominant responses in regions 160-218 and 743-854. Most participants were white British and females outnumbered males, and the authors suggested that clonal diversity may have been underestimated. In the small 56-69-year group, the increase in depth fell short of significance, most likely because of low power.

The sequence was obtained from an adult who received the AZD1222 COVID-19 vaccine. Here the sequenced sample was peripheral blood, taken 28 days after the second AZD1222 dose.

The DNA is as follows: TGTGCCAGCACCAGAGGGGGAGGCGACCAGCCCCAGCATTTT. Its product reads: CASTRGGGDQPQHF. Rearrangement joined TRBV6-6 to TRBJ1-5; D gene: possibly TRBD1, on 6 matching bases. Per the germline V gene (reference sequence), MNHNY is the CDR1 and SVGAGI is the CDR2. Cut back by 7 bases and 7 bases, the V and J ends lie 17 bases apart. Counted from cysteine to phenylalanine, this CDR3 has 14 amino acids. This entry keeps only the CDR3 DNA: 42 bases, framed from base 1.